The clone carrying this TCR beta chain was observed a handful of times. The antigen is undetermined. Germline assignment: CDR1 MDHEN and CDR2 SYDVKM. V was trimmed by 5 bases and J by 4 bases, leaving 18 bases between them. The CDR3 contains 16 residues. Of the isolated RNA, all was reverse transcribed, and so the sequenced material was expressed TCRB transcripts. The repertoire was sequenced with immunoSEQ multiplex PCR; TCRdb's copy has only in-frame clones and lacks some. This table holds about 620,000 clones, 15% to 18% found once. The sample comes from a study of beta chain features in type 1 diabetes. About the research overall: Examination spanned around 100,000,000 sorted cells from all samples. Broader study findings: VDJ junctions in type 1 diabetes patients carried more deletions and fewer insertions.

The sequenced sample was naive CD4+ T cells from blood. The origin of this receptor is a man aged 18 to 35 in good health. The J gene is TRBJ2-4, the V gene TRBV28, with D possibly matching TRBD1 (6 bases). CDR3 loop: CASSRTHQGIKNIQYF. The DNA of the CDR3 is TGTGCCAGCAGTCGTACCCACCAGGGGATAAAAAACATTCAGTACTTC.